Each of the 21 T cell receptor beta chains below was sequenced from the same sample in a study of control samples from healthy donors and cancer patients. The table came from immunoSEQ multiplex PCR; TCRdb's copy has only in-frame clones and leaves some out. This sample carries about 14,000 clones, 75% to 85% of them seen once, and the ten largest clones take 8.4%. The sequenced sample was formalin-fixed, paraffin-embedded tissue. These receptors originate from a male donor with melanoma.

J is TRBJ1-2 and V is TRBV5-1; a possible D gene is TRBD1 (6 bases). This CDR3 is built from 14 residues. CDR1 and CDR2 from the germline V gene are SGHRS and YFSETQ. Trimming removed 0 bases at V and 6 bases at J, with 12 bases between. The CDR3 reads CASSLEQGSHGYTF. The CDR3 coding sequence is TGCGCCAGCAGCTTGGAACAGGGCTCCCATGGCTACACCTTC.

The rearrangement uses TRBV5-8 and TRBJ1-5, with D hard to call. Per the germline V gene, CDR1 is SGHTS and CDR2 is YDEGEE. CDR3 length equals 15 residues. The ends were cut back, 0 bases at V and 4 bases at J, with 11 bases in the middle. CDR3 sequence: CASSLGSARNQPQHF. The CDR3 DNA reads TGTGCCAGCAGCTTGGGGTCGGCTCGAAATCAGCCCCAGCATTTT. Based on the CDR3 plus reference TRBV5-8 and TRBJ1-5, the full variable domain is EAGVTQSPTHLIKTRGQQATLRCSPISGHTSVYWYQQALGLGLQFLLWYDEGEERNRGNFPPRFSGRQFPNYSSELNVNALELEDSALYLCASSLGSARNQPQHFGDGTRLSIL.

This clone was seen a handful of times. In DNA form, the CDR3 reads TGTGCCAGCAGCGTGGGACTAGCGGGGGGAAGTGAGACCCAGTACTTC. The encoded protein is CASSVGLAGGSETQYF. J is TRBJ2-5 and V is TRBV5-8, with 15 nucleotides matching TRBD2. CDR3 size: 16 residues. V shed 4 bases, J shed 5 bases, and the junction held 6 bases outside the gene matches. Germline-derived CDR1 and CDR2 are SGHTS and YDEGEE.

The rearrangement joins TRBV4-3 to TRBJ1-1; 9 bases agree with TRBD1. V shed 1 base and J 8 bases; nucleotides not matched to a gene: 11. CDR1 is LGHNA and CDR2 is YSLEER in the germline V gene. The CDR3 totals 16 residues. Here the CDR3 reads CASSQAPDRGRFEAFF. CDR3 in DNA: TGCGCCAGCAGCCAAGCACCCGACAGGGGGAGATTCGAAGCTTTCTTT.

This chain connects TRBV11-3 to TRBJ2-7; 9 bases fit TRBD2. The length of the CDR3 is 15 residues. Germline CDR1 and CDR2: SGHNT and YENEEA. The ends lost 8 bases at V and 5 bases at J; junction bases unmatched: 13. The CDR3 loop is CASFDGRGGRDEQYF. The CDR3 bases are TGTGCCAGCTTCGATGGGCGGGGGGGCCGCGACGAGCAGTACTTC.

This chain joins TRBV3-1 (or the pseudogene TRBV3-2) and TRBJ1-6; D uncertain. With 5 bases removed from V and 5 bases from J, the gap between germline ends came to 22 bases. CDR1 and CDR2 from the germline V gene are LGHDT and YNNKEL (reference sequence). The CDR3 consists of 18 residues. The CDR3, as DNA: TGTGCCAGCAGCGAGGTAGTTCCCATCATACATCATAATTCACCCCTCCACTTT. The encoded protein is CASSEVVPIIHHNSPLHF.

Relative to its sample, this clone is large. The genes are TRBV11-1 and TRBJ2-1, with D possibly being TRBD1 (5 bases). V gave up 0 bases and J gave up 5 bases, with 17 bases separating them. This CDR3 has 17 amino acids. Looked up from germline, CDR1 is SGHAT and CDR2 is FQDESV (reference sequence). CDR3 loop: CASSLARGAGQDNEQFF. Here the CDR3 DNA reads TGTGCCAGCAGCTTAGCGCGTGGGGCAGGGCAGGACAATGAGCAGTTCTTC.

This chain links TRBV30 with TRBJ1-2; D is uncertain. The V end was cut by 2 bases, the J end by 5 bases, with 9 bases between. The V gene's germline CDR1 is GTSNPN and CDR2 SVGIG (reference sequence). The CDR3 is 12 amino acids. The CDR3 is CAWSQRPYGYTF. CDR3 in DNA: TGTGCCTGGAGTCAACGACCGTATGGCTACACCTTC.

The chain couples TRBV5-1 to TRBJ2-7, with D perhaps TRBD1 or TRBD2 (5 bases each). The CDR3 has 15 amino acids. CDR1 is SGHRS, CDR2 YFSETQ, per germline. Trimming took 4 bases from V and 0 from J, leaving 14 bases between them. DNA of the CDR3: TGCGCCAGCAGCGCCTACACCGGGGCCTCCTACGAGCAGTACTTC. As protein: CASSAYTGASYEQYF.

This rearrangement joins TRBV9 to TRBJ2-2; D not certain. Looked up from germline, CDR1 is SGDLS and CDR2 is YYNGEE. The CDR3 spans 12 residues. V was pared by 2 bases and J by 3 bases, with 2 bases between. CDR3 bases: TGTGCCAGCAGCGTTTACACCGGGGAGCTGTTTTTT. Its translation is CASSVYTGELFF.

Comment on this clone: A read error may account for a junction end that differs from germline. The V and J genes are TRBV19 and TRBJ2-3; unclear D gene. The CDR3 is 13 residues long. CDR1 and CDR2 (germline): LNHDA, SQIVND (reference sequence). CDR3 DNA: TGTGCCAGTAGTGTAGACAGCACAGATACGCAGTATTTT. It specifies CASSVDSTDTQYF.

This clone is a singleton in its sample. The chain employs TRBV28 and TRBJ2-7; 7 bases are shared with TRBD1. Germline values: CDR1 MDHEN, CDR2 SYDVKM. With V trimmed by 7 bases and J by 6 bases, 27 bases remained unmatched. The CDR3 runs 19 residues. CDR3 sequence reads: CASTTVVNRGRSQFLEQYF. As DNA, the CDR3 is TGTGCCAGCACCACAGTTGTTAACAGGGGACGGAGTCAGTTCCTCGAGCAGTACTTC.

This clone came up once. The chain has TRBV28 and TRBJ1-5; D is perhaps TRBD1 (6 bases). This CDR3 comprises 17 residues. Trimming took 2 bases from V and 1 from J, leaving 15 bases between them. CDR1 and CDR2 from the germline V gene are MDHEN and SYDVKM. The CDR3 loop is CASSLPTQGLSNQPQHF. The CDR3 DNA follows: TGTGCCAGCAGTTTACCCACACAGGGACTCAGCAATCAGCCCCAGCATTTT.

The chain combines TRBV19 with TRBJ1-5; 7 positions agree with TRBD1. V was pared by 5 bases and J by 5 bases, with 6 bases of the junction left unmatched. The CDR3 loop spans 14 amino acids. Germline V CDR1 and CDR2: LNHDA, SQIVND (reference sequence). CDR3 nucleotides: TGTGCCAGTAGTTCTGGGACAGAATATCAGCCCCAGCATTTT. Its protein is CASSSGTEYQPQHF.

The chain links TRBV6-6 to TRBJ2-2; unclear D gene. Trimming took off 6 bases at V and 8 bases at J, with 10 bases between the two ends. The CDR3 extends over 12 amino acids. Per germline, CDR1 MNHNY and CDR2 SVGAGI (reference sequence). CDR3 coding DNA: TGTGCCAGCAGCAGAGATGTGGGGGAGCTGTTTTTT. This codes for CASSRDVGELFF.

V is TRBV19 and J is TRBJ2-3; D gene uncertain. Germline loops: CDR1 LNHDA, CDR2 SQIVND (reference sequence). The CDR3 totals 13 residues. V was cut by 9 bases and J by 0 bases, with 10 bases left in between. CDR3 sequence reads: CASGRTSTDTQYF. CDR3 nucleotide sequence: TGTGCCAGCGGACGCACTAGCACAGATACGCAGTATTTT.

The chain links TRBV6-5 to TRBJ2-5; D could derive from TRBD1 or TRBD2 (5 bases each). CDR1 and CDR2 from the germline V gene are MNHEY and SVGAGI. The CDR3 runs 11 residues. V was shortened by 2 bases and J by 9 bases, with 7 bases between the two germline ends. This CDR3 is CASSYLGAQYF. The DNA of the CDR3 is TGTGCCAGCAGTTACCTGGGGGCCCAGTACTTC.

This clone counts as medium-sized. The chain joins TRBV3-1 (or the pseudogene TRBV3-2) to TRBJ2-7; no clear D gene. The germline V gene encodes CDR1 LGHDT and CDR2 YNNKEL (reference sequence). The V end lost 5 bases, the J end lost 7 bases, and 6 bases lay between the germline ends. This CDR3 is built from 10 residues. Here the CDR3 reads CASSRGEQYF. The CDR3 DNA reads TGTGCCAGCAGCAGAGGAGAGCAGTACTTC.

This clone was detected a few times. V gene TRBV6-2 or TRBV6-3 combines with J gene TRBJ1-2; D uncertain. This CDR3 region has 12 residues. Germline values: CDR1 MNHEY, CDR2 SVGEGT. The V end lost 0 bases, the J end lost 7 bases, and 6 bases lay between the germline ends. CDR3 in DNA: TGTGCCAGCAGTTACTCGAGTCGTGGCTACACCTTC. Residues: CASSYSSRGYTF.

Here the CDR3 DNA reads TGTGCCAGCAGCCCCCTGCCCGGAACGAGCTCCTATAATTCACCCCTCCACTTT. This gives the protein CASSPLPGTSSYNSPLHF. J is TRBJ1-6 and V is TRBV7-2; D not certain. The germline gives CDR1 SGHTA, CDR2 FQGNSA. Trimming left V 5 bases short and J 0 bases short, with 17 bases between. The CDR3 contains 18 residues.

The gene calls are TRBV12-5 and TRBJ1-2, with TRBD1 matching over 10 bases. V was pared by 6 bases and J by 2 bases, with 3 bases of the junction left unmatched. Germline assignment: CDR1 LGHNT and CDR2 FRNRAP. CDR3 length equals 14 residues. The CDR3: CASGRQGANYGYTF. The CDR3 region has the DNA TGTGCTAGTGGGAGACAGGGGGCGAACTATGGCTACACCTTC.